This TCR beta chain emerged from a study of shared T cell receptors in the human thymus. The CDR3 is 16 amino acids. Germline V CDR1 and CDR2: MNHEY, SMNVEV (reference sequence). Trimming took 3 bases from V and 2 from J, leaving 17 bases between them. Profiling relied on immunoSEQ multiplex PCR, and the TCRdb table lists in-frame clones only, not all of them. The sample has roughly 500,000 clones; around 78% are singletons. These sequences were also reported in another study, on human thymus T cells. This second report adds: Thymic and blood repertoires appeared to carry a bias in their V and J gene usage.

The genes are TRBV27 and TRBJ2-7, with TRBD1 as a possible D gene (5 bases). The receptor comes from a boy younger than two with a congenital heart defect. The sample consisted of thymocytes. CDR3 in amino acids: CASSLGPSRVTYEQYF. The CDR3 DNA sequence: TGTGCCAGCAGTTTGGGCCCTTCCAGGGTCACCTACGAGCAGTACTTC.